This paragraph reports one TCR beta chain. This entry comes from a study of blood T cell repertoires in COVID-19. Looking at the study overall: Whether acute or convalescent, the COVID-19 samples came from the United States, Italy and Spain.

Original processing notes: Researchers report that nucleated cell counts were estimated from reference gene primer amplification. The table came from immunoSEQ multiplex PCR; TCRdb's copy has only in-frame clones and leaves some out. V and J calls and clone size are given by that table; D and trimming were obtained from the DNA. This sample carries just over 300,000 clones, roughly 90% of them seen once, and the ten largest clones take around 9.5%. This CDR3 comprises 15 residues. J lost 3 bases, V lost 1 base, and 2 bases had no gene match. Germline values: CDR1 LGHNA, CDR2 YNFKEQ. The study recruited people aged 18 to 89 years across roughly 25 US areas. Membership in each cohort depended on participant-reported clinical history.

Sequenced sample: PBMCs or T cells enriched from blood (not recorded which). This TCR derives from a woman aged 40 to 49 who had recovered from COVID-19. This chain joins TRBV4-2 and TRBJ2-7, with TRBD2 matching over 11 bases. The CDR3 coding sequence is TGTGCCAGCAGCCAAGTACTAGCGGGAGTCTACGAGCAGTACTTC. Encoded protein: CASSQVLAGVYEQYF.